This T cell receptor (beta chain) was observed in a study of T-cell reconstitution after alpha-beta-depleted transplantation in children. CDR3 length: 12 amino acids. The V end lost 7 bases, the J end lost 8 bases, and 14 bases lay between the germline ends. Germline V CDR1 and CDR2: SNHLY, FYNNEI. The TCRbeta library incorporated unique molecular identifiers. Via MiXCR, TCRdb re-called the PCR reads, giving one row per CDR3 protein. The data show 300,000 or so distinct CDR3 sequences, around 9.6% seen once. The receptor comes from a human donor who donated a stem cell graft to a child with SCID. This specimen consisted of PBMCs from the stem cell graft donor, obtained from the stem cell graft. The chain recombines TRBV2 with TRBJ1-2; D remains unclear. Here the CDR3 DNA reads TGTGCCAGCACGCGGTTTATGGTCGGCTACACCTTC. This gives the protein CASTRFMVGYTF.